The 22 T cell receptor beta chains reported below all come from one sample, sequenced in a study of circulating and synovial CD4+ cells in juvenile arthritis (dated by TCRdb to between 2012 and 2015). The library was made by the immunoSEQ multiplex PCR assay. TCRdb took this table from immuneACCESS and kept in-frame rearrangements with V and J called. Such tables lack part of the clones; where checked against another copy, unresolved V genes explain under half of the gap, and the rest is unexplained. The sample contains about 33,000 clones, about 95% of them found a single time. Together, the top ten hold around 0.15% of the sample. Material for sequencing was CD4+ T cells from blood. These receptors all stem from a human donor with juvenile idiopathic arthritis.

The chain employs TRBV6-1 and TRBJ2-7; D is perhaps TRBD2 (6 bases). The V and J ends lost 7 bases and 6 bases respectively, with 10 bases between them. Germline-derived CDR1 and CDR2 are MNHNS and SASEGT. There are 11 residues in the CDR3. The CDR3 DNA sequence: TGTGCCAGCACCGGAGCGGGCGAGCAGTACTTC. Its translation is CASTGAGEQYF.

The chain is built from TRBV19 and TRBJ2-3; 11 bases agree with TRBD1. CDR3 length equals 18 residues. Germline CDR1 reads LNHDA; CDR2 reads SQIVND (reference sequence). Trimming cost V 7 bases and J 3 bases; bases outside gene matches: 15. CDR3 bases: TGTGCCAGTACTCGGGACAGGGGGATGAGCGGGGAGACAGATACGCAGTATTTT. This codes for CASTRDRGMSGETDTQYF.

The chain couples TRBV5-1 to TRBJ2-1; D perhaps matches TRBD2 (6 bases). CDR1 and CDR2 (germline): SGHRS, YFSETQ. The CDR3 runs to 14 residues. V lost 1 base and J 9 bases, leaving 14 bases between the germline ends. CDR3 protein: CASSLLGVGGEQFF. The CDR3 nucleotides read TGCGCCAGCAGCTTGTTAGGCGTGGGGGGTGAGCAGTTCTTC.

The rearrangement uses TRBV6-5 and TRBJ2-7, with TRBD1 identical over 8 bases. Germline V CDR1 and CDR2: MNHEY, SVGAGI. V lost 0 bases to trimming and J lost 9 bases; unmatched junction nucleotides: 7. The CDR3 is made up of 14 amino acids. The CDR3 reads CASSYSLTGGLQYF. The CDR3 DNA follows: TGTGCCAGCAGTTACTCGTTAACAGGGGGGCTGCAGTACTTC.

The gene calls are TRBV11-1 and TRBJ1-2, with D possibly being TRBD1 (6 bases). Germline CDR1 SGHAT, CDR2 FQDESV (reference sequence). CDR3 size: 15 residues. V was pared by 3 bases and J by 4 bases, with 15 bases between. CDR3 nucleotide sequence: TGTGCCAGCAGCTTCGGGACACCTGGGGTCTATGGCTACACCTTC. Translated: CASSFGTPGVYGYTF.

The chain couples TRBV28 to TRBJ1-4; the D gene is possibly TRBD1 (5 bases). The V end was cut by 8 bases, the J end by 4 bases, with 14 bases between. Germline CDR1 MDHEN, CDR2 SYDVKM. The CDR3 covers 14 residues. The CDR3 DNA sequence: TGTGCCAGCGGTGTCAGGGTCCTTAATGAAAAACTGTTTTTT. It translates to CASGVRVLNEKLFF.

The chain joins TRBV5-4 to TRBJ1-2; D gene unclear. Germline assignment: CDR1 SGHNT and CDR2 YYREEE (reference sequence). With 1 base removed from V and 3 bases from J, the gap between germline ends came to 4 bases. This CDR3 region has 12 residues. The CDR3 here is CASSLPDYGYTF. The CDR3, as DNA: TGTGCCAGCAGCTTGCCAGACTATGGCTACACCTTC.

The V call is TRBV5-6, the J call TRBJ1-1; 8 nucleotides agree with TRBD1. CDR1 is SGHDT and CDR2 is YYEEEE in the germline V gene. J lost 5 bases, V lost 2 bases, and 5 bases had no gene match. There are 14 residues in the CDR3. Here the CDR3 reads CASSLPDRGTEAFF. In DNA form, the CDR3 reads TGTGCCAGCAGCTTACCCGACAGGGGTACTGAAGCTTTCTTT. Looking up the rest from reference TRBV5-6 and TRBJ1-1 gives the full variable domain: DAGVTQSPTHLIKTRGQQVTLRCSPKSGHDTVSWYQQALGQGPQFIFQYYEEEERQRGNFPDRFSGHQFPNYSSELNVNALLLGDSALYLCASSLPDRGTEAFFGQGTRLTVV.

This chain connects TRBV10-1 to TRBJ2-3, with TRBD2 matching 8 bases. The junction had 9 bases not matched to a gene; V was cut back by 2 bases and J by 2 bases. This CDR3 has 17 amino acids. Germline CDR1 WNHNN, CDR2 SYGVQD (reference sequence). Written as DNA, the CDR3 is TGCGCCAGCAGTGAGCCCCGGAGCGGGGGAGACACAGATACGCAGTATTTT. Residues: CASSEPRSGGDTDTQYF.

The chain combines TRBV4-2 with TRBJ2-1, with no clear D. The CDR3 is made up of 13 amino acids. Trimming took off 4 bases at V and 5 bases at J, with 9 bases between the two ends. Germline V gives CDR1 LGHNA, CDR2 YNFKEQ. The CDR3 DNA is TGTGCCAGCAGCCCCGGTCCGAACAATGAGCAGTTCTTC. Translation gives CASSPGPNNEQFF.

The chain combines TRBV20-1 with TRBJ2-3; 10 bases line up with TRBD2. In germline, CDR1 is DFQATT, CDR2 SNEGSKA (reference sequence). Trimming at V came to 6 bases and at J to 13 bases, leaving 7 bases not matched to a gene. The CDR3 totals 11 residues. CDR3 loop: CSAPASGGEYF. Here the CDR3 DNA reads TGCAGTGCCCCGGCTAGCGGGGGAGAGTATTTT.

The rearrangement joins TRBV7-3 to TRBJ2-2; weak D call: TRBD2 (7 bases). CDR3 length: 14 amino acids. Trimming stripped 8 bases from V and 4 bases from J, with 14 bases between. CDR1 is SGHTA and CDR2 is FQGTGA in the germline V gene. This CDR3 is CASGLGGGTGELFF. The CDR3 DNA follows: TGTGCCAGCGGCCTAGGGGGGGGCACCGGGGAGCTGTTTTTT.

The CDR3 loop is CASSTPGGGPDTQYF. DNA of the CDR3: TGTGCCAGCAGTACCCCTGGCGGGGGGCCAGATACGCAGTATTTT. J is TRBJ2-3 and V is TRBV27; 8 nucleotides agree with TRBD2. V was clipped by 5 bases and J by 4 bases; unmatched bases: 8. The CDR3 spans 15 residues. Germline V lookup: CDR1 MNHEY, CDR2 SMNVEV (reference sequence).

The chain has TRBV25-1 and TRBJ2-1; maybe TRBD1 (6 bases). The CDR3 spans 18 residues. V shed 3 bases and J shed 3 bases, with 21 bases lying between them. Looked up from germline, CDR1 is MGHDK and CDR2 is SYGVNS. The CDR3 coding sequence is TGTGCCAGCAGTGATTTAAGTAAGGGCAGGGGCGGCTACAATGAGCAGTTCTTC. It yields the protein CASSDLSKGRGGYNEQFF.

The chain uses TRBV28 and TRBJ1-6, with D perhaps TRBD1 (5 bases). Trimming pared 0 bases from V and 8 bases from J, leaving 11 bases between. The CDR3 has 15 residues. Looked up from germline, CDR1 is MDHEN and CDR2 is SYDVKM. CDR3 in amino acids: CASSLWGRFDSPLHF. CDR3 DNA: TGTGCCAGCAGTTTATGGGGGCGGTTTGATTCACCCCTCCACTTT.

Only a few counts were recorded for this clone. This chain links TRBV4-3 with TRBJ1-2; D not certain. This CDR3 is built from 15 residues. The V and J ends lost 1 base and 5 bases respectively, with 14 bases between them. Per germline, CDR1 LGHNA and CDR2 YSLEER. The CDR3 is CASSQVGQAHYGYTF. The CDR3 DNA reads TGCGCCAGCAGCCAAGTGGGTCAGGCCCATTATGGCTACACCTTC.

The V gene is TRBV7-3, the J gene TRBJ2-1, with TRBD2 identical over 13 bases. With V trimmed by 3 bases and J by 6 bases, 2 bases remained unmatched. The CDR3 spans 15 residues. Germline CDR1 reads SGHTA; CDR2 reads FQGTGA. In nucleotides, the CDR3 is TGTGCCAGCAGCTTGGGACTAGCGGGAACCAATGAGCAGTTCTTC. Translation: CASSLGLAGTNEQFF.

This chain joins TRBV28 and TRBJ1-1; D not resolved. This CDR3 has 13 amino acids. V dropped 3 bases and J dropped 5 bases, with 10 bases sitting between them. CDR1 and CDR2 (germline): MDHEN, SYDVKM. CDR3 in amino acids: CASSFRRVTEAFF. The CDR3, as DNA: TGTGCCAGCAGTTTTCGTCGAGTGACTGAAGCTTTCTTT.

V usage is TRBV4-1 and J usage is TRBJ2-1; 10 positions agree with TRBD2. Germline loops: CDR1 MGHRA, CDR2 YSYEKL. The CDR3 runs 14 residues. V trimming: 8 bases; J trimming: 4 bases; junction bases outside the gene matches: 5. CDR3 bases: TGCGCCAGCGGGGCAGCGGGAGGGTACAATGAGCAGTTCTTC. Protein: CASGAAGGYNEQFF.

The chain joins TRBV10-2 to TRBJ1-6; D call uncertain. CDR3 length equals 14 residues. Germline values: CDR1 WSHSY, CDR2 SAAADI. V was trimmed by 2 bases and J by 7 bases, leaving 9 bases between them. CDR3 sequence: CASSEAGGNSPLHF. Here the CDR3 DNA reads TGCGCCAGCAGTGAGGCAGGTGGCAATTCACCCCTCCACTTT.

The V gene is TRBV5-4, the J gene TRBJ2-5; unclear D gene. The J call is doubtful: the DNA matches TRBJ2-7 better. CDR3 length: 14 amino acids. The germline V gene has CDR1 SGHNT and CDR2 YYREEE (reference sequence). CDR3 nucleotides: TGTGCCAGCAGCTTGGGTCCTGGGGCCTACGAGCAGTACTTC. It codes for CASSLGPGAYEQYF.

This chain uses TRBV11-2 with TRBJ1-1; D may be TRBD1 (5 bases). V was clipped by 1 base and J by 4 bases, with 10 bases between them. Germline V gene sequence: CDR1 SGHAT, CDR2 FQNNGV. The CDR3 has 14 residues. The CDR3 DNA sequence: TGTGCCAGCAGCTTAGTCGGGGGGGGCACTGAAGCTTTCTTT. This encodes CASSLVGGGTEAFF.